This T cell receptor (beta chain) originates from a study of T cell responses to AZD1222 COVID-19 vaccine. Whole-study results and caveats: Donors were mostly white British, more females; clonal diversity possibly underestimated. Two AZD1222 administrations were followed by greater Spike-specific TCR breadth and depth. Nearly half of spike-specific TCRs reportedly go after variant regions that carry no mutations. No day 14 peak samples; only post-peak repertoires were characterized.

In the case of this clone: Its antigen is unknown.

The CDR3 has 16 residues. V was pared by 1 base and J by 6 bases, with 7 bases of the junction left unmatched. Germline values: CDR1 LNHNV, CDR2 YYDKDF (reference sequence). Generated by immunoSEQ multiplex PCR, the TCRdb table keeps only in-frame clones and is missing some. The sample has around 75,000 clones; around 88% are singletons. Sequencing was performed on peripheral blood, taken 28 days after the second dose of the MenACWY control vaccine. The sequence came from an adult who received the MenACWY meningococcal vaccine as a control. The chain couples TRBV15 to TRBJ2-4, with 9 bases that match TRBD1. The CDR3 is CATSRGGGQGTNIQYF. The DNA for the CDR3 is TGTGCCACCAGCAGAGGAGGGGGACAGGGTACAAACATTCAGTACTTC. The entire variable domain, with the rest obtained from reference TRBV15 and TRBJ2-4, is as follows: DAMVIQNPRYQVTQFGKPVTLSCSQTLNHNVMYWYQQKSSQAPKLLFHYYDKDFNNEADTPDNFQSRRPNTSFCFLDIRSPGLGDTAMYLCATSRGGGQGTNIQYFGAGTRLSVL.